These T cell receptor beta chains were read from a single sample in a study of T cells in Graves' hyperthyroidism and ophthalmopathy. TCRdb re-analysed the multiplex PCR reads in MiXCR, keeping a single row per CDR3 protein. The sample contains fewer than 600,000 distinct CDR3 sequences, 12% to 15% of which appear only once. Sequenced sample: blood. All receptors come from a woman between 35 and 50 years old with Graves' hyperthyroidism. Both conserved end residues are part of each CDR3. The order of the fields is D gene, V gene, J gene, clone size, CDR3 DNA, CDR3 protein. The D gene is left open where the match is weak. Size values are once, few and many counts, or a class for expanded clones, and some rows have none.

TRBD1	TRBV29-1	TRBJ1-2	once	TGCAGCGTTGAAGATAGGTACAGGGGGCGTAGTGACTATGGCTACACCTTC	CSVEDRYRGRSDYGYTF
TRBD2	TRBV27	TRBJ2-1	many	TGTGCCAGCAGTTTTTTGGGACTAGGGTCGAATGAGCAGTTCTTC	CASSFLGLGSNEQFF
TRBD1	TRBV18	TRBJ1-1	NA	TGTGCCAGCTCAAAGGGGGCGGACACTGAAGCTTTCTTT	CASSKGADTEAFF
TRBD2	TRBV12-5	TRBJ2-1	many	TGTGCTAGTGGTACTACTAGCGGGAGGGCGTACAATGAGCAGTTCTTC	CASGTTSGRAYNEQFF
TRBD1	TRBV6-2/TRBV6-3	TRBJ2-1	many	TGTGCCAGCAGTTACTCACGAGACAGGGGGAGCAATGAGCAGTTCTTC	CASSYSRDRGSNEQFF
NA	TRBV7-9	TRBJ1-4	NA	TGTGCCAGCAGCTTAGCGGAGGTTGCTAATGAAAAACTGTTTTTT	CASSLAEVANEKLFF
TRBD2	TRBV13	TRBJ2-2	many	TGTGCCAGCAGCTTCTCCCAACTAGCGGGAGGGTCCGGGGAGCTGTTTTTT	CASSFSQLAGGSGELFF
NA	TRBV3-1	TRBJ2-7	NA	TGTGCCAGCAGCCTAAAACCGGGACAAGGCGACGAGCAGTACTTC	CASSLKPGQGDEQYF
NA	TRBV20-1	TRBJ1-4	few	TGCAGTGCTAGAGATATTAAAACCCCTGAAAAACTGTTTTTT	CSARDIKTPEKLFF
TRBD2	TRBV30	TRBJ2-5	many	TGTGCCTGGGATGGCCTAGCGGTACAAGAGACCCAGTACTTC	CAWDGLAVQETQYF
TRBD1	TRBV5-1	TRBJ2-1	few	TGCGCCAGCAGCTTAACCGGGACAGGGAACAATGAGCAGTTCTTC	CASSLTGTGNNEQFF
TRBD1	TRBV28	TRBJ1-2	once	TGTGCCAGCAGTGAACCGGGACAGAACTATGGCCACACCTTC	CASSEPGQNYGHTF
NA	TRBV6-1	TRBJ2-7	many	TGTGCCAGCAGTCCCCGGGACGAGCAGTACTTC	CASSPRDEQYF
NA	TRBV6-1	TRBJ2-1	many	TGTGCCAGCAGCCAAGGGACGTCCCCCTACAATGAGCAGTTCTTC	CASSQGTSPYNEQFF
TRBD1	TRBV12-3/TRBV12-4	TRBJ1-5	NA	TGTGCCAGCAGTCGGCTAGACAGGGGACAAGGACAGCCCCAGCATTTT	CASSRLDRGQGQPQHF
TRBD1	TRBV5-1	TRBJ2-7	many	TGCGCCAGCAGCTTGAGAGCAGGGGGCGACGAGCAGTACTTC	CASSLRAGGDEQYF
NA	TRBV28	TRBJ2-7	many	TGTGCCAGCACCCCTCCGGGGGTATCGGCTGGTGAGCAGTACTTC	CASTPPGVSAGEQYF
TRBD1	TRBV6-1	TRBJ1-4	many	TGTGCCAGCAGAACCCAGGGGGACCGGTCAGAAAAACTGTTTTTT	CASRTQGDRSEKLFF
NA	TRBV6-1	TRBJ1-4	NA	TGTGCCAGCAGCACCCAACGAGGTGAAAAACTGTTTTTT	CASSTQRGEKLFF
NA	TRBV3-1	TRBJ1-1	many	TGTGCCAGCAGCTCGACAGGCTTGAACACTGAAGCTTTCTTT	CASSSTGLNTEAFF
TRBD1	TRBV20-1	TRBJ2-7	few	TGCAGTCCATCGGGACAGGGGTCCGAGCAGTACTTC	CSPSGQGSEQYF
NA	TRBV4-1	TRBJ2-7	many	TGCGCCAGCAGCCAAGACCCGCGTGGGGGCGCGTTGGAGCAGTACTTC	CASSQDPRGGALEQYF
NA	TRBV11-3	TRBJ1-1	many	TGTGCCAGCAGCTTAGAGGCAGGGAATTTGGCTGAAGCTTTCTTT	CASSLEAGNLAEAFF
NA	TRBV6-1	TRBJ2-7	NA	TGTGCCAGCGAAAGGGACACAGCCTACGAGCAGTACTTC	CASERDTAYEQYF
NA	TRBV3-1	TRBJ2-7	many	TGTGCCAGCAGCTACGTCAAGGACGAGCAGTACTTC	CASSYVKDEQYF
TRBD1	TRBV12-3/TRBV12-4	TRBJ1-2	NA	TGTGCCAGCAGTACCGGGACAGGGTTCCGTGGCTACACCTTC	CASSTGTGFRGYTF
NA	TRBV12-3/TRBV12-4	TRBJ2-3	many	TGTGCCAGCAGCCCTACCAGAACAGATACGCAGTATTTT	CASSPTRTDTQYF
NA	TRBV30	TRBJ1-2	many	TGTGCCTGGAGTGTAGGGCCGAGTAACTATGGCTACACCTTC	CAWSVGPSNYGYTF
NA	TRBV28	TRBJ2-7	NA	TGTGCCAGCAGCGAAGCACAGGTTGGGCGAGGAGAGCAGTACTTC	CASSEAQVGRGEQYF
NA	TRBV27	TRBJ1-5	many	TGTGCCAGCAGTTTGGCAGCTCATAGCAATCAGCCCCAGCATTTT	CASSLAAHSNQPQHF
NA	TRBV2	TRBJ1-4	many	TGTGCCAGCAGCATGACAGCGAAAAATGAAAAACTGTTTTTT	CASSMTAKNEKLFF
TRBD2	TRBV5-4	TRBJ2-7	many	TGTGCCAGCAGCTTGATCGGGGGGGCGTCCTACGAGCAGTACTTC	CASSLIGGASYEQYF
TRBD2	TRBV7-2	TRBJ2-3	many	TGTGCCAGCAGCCCTAGCGGGAACTTGTTAGATACGCAGTATTTT	CASSPSGNLLDTQYF
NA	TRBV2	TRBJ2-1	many	TGTGCCAGCAAAATAAGTAATGAGCAGTTCTTC	CASKISNEQFF
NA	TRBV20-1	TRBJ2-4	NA	TGCAGTGCTAGAGATCTGACCAAAAACATTCAGTACTTC	CSARDLTKNIQYF
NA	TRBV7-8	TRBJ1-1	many	TGTGCCAGCAGCTTTTCAGGTCGGGCAGGGAAAACTGAAGCTTTCTTT	CASSFSGRAGKTEAFF
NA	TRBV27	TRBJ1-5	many	TGTGCCAGCAGGTCGACAGTAAATCAGCCCCAGCATTTT	CASRSTVNQPQHF
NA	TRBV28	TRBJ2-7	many	TGTGCCAGCGGAACGACAGCGGTCTACGAGCAGTACTTC	CASGTTAVYEQYF
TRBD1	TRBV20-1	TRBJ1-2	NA	TGCAGTACCGGGACAGGGCGGCTCTATGGCTACACCTTC	CSTGTGRLYGYTF
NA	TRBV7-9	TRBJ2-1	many	TGTGCCAGCAGCCTTCTAGATATGTACAATGAGCAGTTCTTC	CASSLLDMYNEQFF
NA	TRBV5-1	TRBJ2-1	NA	TGCGCCAGCAGCCCTCAGGCGATCTCCTACAATGAGCAGTTCTTC	CASSPQAISYNEQFF
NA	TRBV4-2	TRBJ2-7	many	TGTGCCAGCAGCCTAGGGGTAACTTCTTCCTACGAGCAGTACTTC	CASSLGVTSSYEQYF
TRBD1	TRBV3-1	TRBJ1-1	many	TGTGCCAGCAGCCACCGACAGGGGTATTTGGCTGAAGCTTTCTTT	CASSHRQGYLAEAFF
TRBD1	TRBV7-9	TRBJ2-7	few	TGTGCCAGCAGCATTCCGGCCGGGACAGGGAGACACGAGCAGTACTTC	CASSIPAGTGRHEQYF
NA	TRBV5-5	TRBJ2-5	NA	TGTGCCAGCAGTTGGACAGGGAGGGAGGAAGAGACCCAGTACTTC	CASSWTGREEETQYF
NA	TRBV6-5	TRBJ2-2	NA	TGTGCCAGCAGTTATGGCGTCACCGGGGAGCTGTTTTTT	CASSYGVTGELFF
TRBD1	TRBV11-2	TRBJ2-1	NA	TGCGCCAGCAGCCAGAGGACAGGGGGGGACAATGAGCAGTTCTTC	CASSQRTGGDNEQFF
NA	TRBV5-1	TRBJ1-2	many	TGCGCCAGCAGCCCAACGACAGGAAACTATGGCTACACCTTC	CASSPTTGNYGYTF
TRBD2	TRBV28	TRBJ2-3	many	TGTGCCAGCAGTTCGGTGGCGGGAGGGCCTACAGATACGCAGTATTTT	CASSSVAGGPTDTQYF
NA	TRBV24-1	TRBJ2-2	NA	TGTGCCACCAGTGATTTGTCTGCGGGACCAAGAGGGGGAAGCGGGGAGCTGTTTTTT	CATSDLSAGPRGGSGELFF
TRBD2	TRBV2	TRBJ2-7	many	TGTGCCAGCAGTGAACGCGCTAGCGGCTCCTACGAGCAGTACTTC	CASSERASGSYEQYF
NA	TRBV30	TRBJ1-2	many	TGTGCCTGGAGTCCCTATCGACAGGAAAAATATGGCTACACCTTC	CAWSPYRQEKYGYTF
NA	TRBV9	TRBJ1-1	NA	TGTGCCAGCAGCGCGGGACACTTGAACGCTGAAGCTTTCTTT	CASSAGHLNAEAFF
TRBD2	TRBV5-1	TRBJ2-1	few	TGCGCCAGCAGCTTGGACACCCGTGGGGGGGTTTCGTCCAATGAGCAGTTCTTC	CASSLDTRGGVSSNEQFF